The clone carrying this TCR beta chain has a handful of counts. The target antigen is unknown. This record comes from a study of blood T cells in healthy people across ages. General study results and limits: More naive CD4+ cells and higher diversity were found in long-lived than in aged donors.

Germline lookup yields CDR1 SNHLY and CDR2 FYNNEI. There are 13 residues in the CDR3. V gave up 2 bases and J gave up 2 bases, with 7 bases separating them. Primed by a sample-barcoded 5' primer and a J-beta primer mix, a second PCR proceeded for about 7 to 11 cycles. TCRdb fed the 5' RACE reads into MiXCR, producing one record per CDR3 protein. The table shows some 850,000 distinct CDR3 sequences, with roughly 24% occurring only once. The sample was also linked to a second study, of T cells of mothers and their children. From that paper: Nine systemically healthy Caucasian donors: three mothers, six children. Per mother, over 8.5 million TCR beta CDR3 reads were obtained; per child, approximately 3 million.

This rearrangement joins TRBV2 to TRBJ2-7; D is unclear. This receptor was taken from a boy younger than 18 in good health. Source material: blood. Here the CDR3 reads CASSEQAAYEQYF. Written as DNA, the CDR3 is TGTGCCAGCAGTGAACAGGCGGCCTACGAGCAGTACTTC.